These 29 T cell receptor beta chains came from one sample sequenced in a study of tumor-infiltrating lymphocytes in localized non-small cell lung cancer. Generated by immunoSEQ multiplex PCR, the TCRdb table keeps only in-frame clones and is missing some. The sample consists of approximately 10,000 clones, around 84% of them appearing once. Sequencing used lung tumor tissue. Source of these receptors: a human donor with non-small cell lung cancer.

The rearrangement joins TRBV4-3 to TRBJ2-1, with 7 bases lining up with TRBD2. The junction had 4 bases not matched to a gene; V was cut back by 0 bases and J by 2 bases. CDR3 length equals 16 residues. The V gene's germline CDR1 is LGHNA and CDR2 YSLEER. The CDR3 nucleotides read TGCGCCAGCAGCCAAGATGGGGCGGGAGCCTACAATGAGCAGTTCTTC. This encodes CASSQDGAGAYNEQFF.

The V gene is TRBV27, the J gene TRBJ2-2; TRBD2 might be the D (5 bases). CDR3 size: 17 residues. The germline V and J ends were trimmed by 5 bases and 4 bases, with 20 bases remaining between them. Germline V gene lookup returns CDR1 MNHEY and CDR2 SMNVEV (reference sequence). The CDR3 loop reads CASSLEARALRTGELFF. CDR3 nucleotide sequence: TGTGCCAGCAGTCTGGAGGCGAGGGCCCTCCGCACCGGGGAGCTGTTTTTT.

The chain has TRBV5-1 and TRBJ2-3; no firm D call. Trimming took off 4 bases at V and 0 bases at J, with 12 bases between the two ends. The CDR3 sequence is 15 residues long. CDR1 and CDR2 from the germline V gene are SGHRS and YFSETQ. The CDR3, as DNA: TGCGCCAGCAGCCCCCTTGGCGTGAGCACAGATACGCAGTATTTT. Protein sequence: CASSPLGVSTDTQYF.

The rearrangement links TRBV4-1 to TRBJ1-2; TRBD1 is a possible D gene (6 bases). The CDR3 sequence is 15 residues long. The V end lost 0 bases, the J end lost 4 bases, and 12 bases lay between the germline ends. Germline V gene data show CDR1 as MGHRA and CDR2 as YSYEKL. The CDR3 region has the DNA TGCGCCAGCAGCCAAGATGAGGACAGTACCTATGGCTACACCTTC. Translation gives CASSQDEDSTYGYTF.

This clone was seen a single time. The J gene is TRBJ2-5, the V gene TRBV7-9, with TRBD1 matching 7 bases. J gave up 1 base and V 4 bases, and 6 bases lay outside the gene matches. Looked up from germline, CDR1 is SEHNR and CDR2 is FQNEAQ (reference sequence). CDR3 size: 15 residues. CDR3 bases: TGTGCCAGCAGCTCCTACAGGGGTCCCCAAGAGACCCAGTACTTC. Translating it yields CASSSYRGPQETQYF.

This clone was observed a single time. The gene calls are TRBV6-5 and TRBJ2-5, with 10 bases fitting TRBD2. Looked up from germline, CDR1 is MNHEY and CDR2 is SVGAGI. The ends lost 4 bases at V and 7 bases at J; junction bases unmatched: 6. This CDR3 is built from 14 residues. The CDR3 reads CASSSSGGEVTQYF. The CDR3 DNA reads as TGTGCCAGCAGTTCTAGCGGGGGTGAAGTGACCCAGTACTTC.

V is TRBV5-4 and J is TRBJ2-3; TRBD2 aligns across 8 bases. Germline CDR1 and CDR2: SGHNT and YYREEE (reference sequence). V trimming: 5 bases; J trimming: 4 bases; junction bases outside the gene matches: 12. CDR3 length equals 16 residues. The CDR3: CASRGGTGGRADTQYF. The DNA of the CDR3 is TGTGCCAGCAGGGGCGGGACGGGGGGGCGTGCAGATACGCAGTATTTT. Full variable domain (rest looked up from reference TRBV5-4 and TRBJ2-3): ETGVTQSPTHLIKTRGQQVTLRCSSQSGHNTVSWYQQALGQGPQFIFQYYREEENGRGNFPPRFSGLQFPNYSSELNVNALELDDSALYLCASRGGTGGRADTQYFGPGTRLTVL.

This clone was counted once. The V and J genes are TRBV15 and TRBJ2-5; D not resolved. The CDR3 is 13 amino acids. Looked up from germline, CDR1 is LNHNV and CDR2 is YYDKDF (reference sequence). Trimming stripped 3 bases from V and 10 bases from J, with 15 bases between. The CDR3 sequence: CATSSSHRRLQYF. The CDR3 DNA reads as TGTGCCACCAGCAGCTCGCACCGCCGTCTCCAGTACTTC.

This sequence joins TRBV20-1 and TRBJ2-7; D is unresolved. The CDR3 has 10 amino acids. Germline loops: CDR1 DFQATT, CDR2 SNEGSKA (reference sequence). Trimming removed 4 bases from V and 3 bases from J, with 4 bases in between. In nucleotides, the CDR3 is TGCAGTGCTATGAGCTACGAGCAGTACTTC. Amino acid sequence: CSAMSYEQYF.

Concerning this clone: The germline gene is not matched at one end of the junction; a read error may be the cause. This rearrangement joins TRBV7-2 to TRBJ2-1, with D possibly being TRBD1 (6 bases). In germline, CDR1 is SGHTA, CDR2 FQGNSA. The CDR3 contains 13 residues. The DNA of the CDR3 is TGTGCCAGCAGCTCTCTTCCCGGGACATACTTGCTCTTC. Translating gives CASSSLPGTYLLF.

In DNA, the CDR3 is TGCGCCAGCAGCCAAGTTGGCAAAGAGACCCAGTACTTC. This encodes CASSQVGKETQYF. This chain links TRBV4-1 with TRBJ2-5; D uncertain. V lost 1 base and J lost 3, with 6 bases in between. The CDR3 is made up of 13 amino acids. From germline, CDR1 is MGHRA and CDR2 YSYEKL.

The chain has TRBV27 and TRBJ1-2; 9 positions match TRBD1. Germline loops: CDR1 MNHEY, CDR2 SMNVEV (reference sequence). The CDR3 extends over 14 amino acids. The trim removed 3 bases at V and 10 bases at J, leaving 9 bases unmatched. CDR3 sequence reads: CASSFPGGQGNYTF. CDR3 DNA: TGTGCCAGCAGTTTCCCAGGGGGACAGGGAAACTACACCTTC.

The CDR3 DNA follows: TGCAGCGTAAAGACAGGGGTCAATCAGCCCCAGCATTTT. It encodes CSVKTGVNQPQHF. The chain is built from TRBV29-1 and TRBJ1-5; 8 nucleotides match TRBD1. J was trimmed by 3 bases and V by 6 bases; bases with no gene match: 4. The germline V gene encodes CDR1 SQVTM and CDR2 ANQGSEA. The CDR3 contains 13 residues.

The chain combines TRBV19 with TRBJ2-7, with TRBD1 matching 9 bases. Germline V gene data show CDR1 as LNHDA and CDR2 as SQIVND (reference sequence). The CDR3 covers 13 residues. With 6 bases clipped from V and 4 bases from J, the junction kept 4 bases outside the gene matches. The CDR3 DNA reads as TGTGCCAGTAGCCCCGGGACAGGGTACGAGCAGTACTTC. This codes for CASSPGTGYEQYF.

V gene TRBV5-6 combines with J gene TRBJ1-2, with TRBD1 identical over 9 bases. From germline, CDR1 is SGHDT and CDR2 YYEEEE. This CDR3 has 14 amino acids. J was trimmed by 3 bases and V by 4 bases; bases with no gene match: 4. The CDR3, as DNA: TGTGCCAGCAGCCAAGGACAGGGGTACTATGGCTACACCTTC. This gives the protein CASSQGQGYYGYTF. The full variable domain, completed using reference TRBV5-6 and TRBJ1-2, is DAGVTQSPTHLIKTRGQQVTLRCSPKSGHDTVSWYQQALGQGPQFIFQYYEEEERQRGNFPDRFSGHQFPNYSSELNVNALLLGDSALYLCASSQGQGYYGYTFGSGTRLTVV.

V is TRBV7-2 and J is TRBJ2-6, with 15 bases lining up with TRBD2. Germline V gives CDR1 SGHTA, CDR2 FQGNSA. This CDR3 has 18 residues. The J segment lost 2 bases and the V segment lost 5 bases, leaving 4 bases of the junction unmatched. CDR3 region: CASSNGLAGGTGANVLTF. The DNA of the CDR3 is TGTGCCAGCAGCAACGGACTAGCGGGAGGGACTGGGGCCAACGTCCTGACTTTC.

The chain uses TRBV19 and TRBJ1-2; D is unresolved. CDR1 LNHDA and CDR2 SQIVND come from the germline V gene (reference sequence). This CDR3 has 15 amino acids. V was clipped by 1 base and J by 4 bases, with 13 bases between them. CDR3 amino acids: CASSIGRGGSYGYTF. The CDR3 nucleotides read TGTGCCAGTAGTATAGGACGCGGAGGGAGCTATGGCTACACCTTC.

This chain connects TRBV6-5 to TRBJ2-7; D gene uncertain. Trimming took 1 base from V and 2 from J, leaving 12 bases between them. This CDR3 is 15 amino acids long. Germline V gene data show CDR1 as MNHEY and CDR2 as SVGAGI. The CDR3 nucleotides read TGTGCCAGCAGTTACTTTGGCATATCTCCCTACGAGCAGTACTTC. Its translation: CASSYFGISPYEQYF.

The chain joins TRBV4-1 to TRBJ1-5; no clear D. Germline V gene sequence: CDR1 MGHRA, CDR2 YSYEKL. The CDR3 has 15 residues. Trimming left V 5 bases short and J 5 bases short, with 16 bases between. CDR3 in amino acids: CASSKGEGRHQPQHF. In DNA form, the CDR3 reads TGCGCCAGCAGCAAGGGAGAAGGAAGGCATCAGCCCCAGCATTTT.

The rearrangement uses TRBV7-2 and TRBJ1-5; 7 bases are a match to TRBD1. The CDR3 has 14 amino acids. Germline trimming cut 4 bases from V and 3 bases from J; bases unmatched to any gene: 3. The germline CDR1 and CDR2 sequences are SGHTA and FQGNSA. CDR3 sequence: CASSWGQTNQPQHF. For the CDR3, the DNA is TGTGCCAGCAGCTGGGGACAGACCAATCAGCCCCAGCATTTT.

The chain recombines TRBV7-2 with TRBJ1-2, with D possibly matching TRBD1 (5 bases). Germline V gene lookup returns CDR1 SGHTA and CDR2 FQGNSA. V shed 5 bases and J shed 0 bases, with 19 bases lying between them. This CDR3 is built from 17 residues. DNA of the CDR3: TGTGCCAGCAGCCCCCTCCAAAGACAGAATACTAACTATGGCTACACCTTC. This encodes CASSPLQRQNTNYGYTF.

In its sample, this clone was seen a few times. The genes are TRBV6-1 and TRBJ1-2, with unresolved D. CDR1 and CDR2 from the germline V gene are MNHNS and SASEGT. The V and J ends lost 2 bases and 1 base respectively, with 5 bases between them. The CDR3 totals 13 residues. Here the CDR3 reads CASSERRNYGYTF. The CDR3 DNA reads TGTGCCAGCAGTGAAAGACGTAACTATGGCTACACCTTC.

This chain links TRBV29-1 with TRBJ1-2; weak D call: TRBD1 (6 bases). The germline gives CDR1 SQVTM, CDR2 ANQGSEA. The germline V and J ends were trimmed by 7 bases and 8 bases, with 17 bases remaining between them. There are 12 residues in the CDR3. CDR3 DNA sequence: TGCAGCGCCCCGGCGGGGGGCGAAGGCTACACCTTC. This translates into CSAPAGGEGYTF.

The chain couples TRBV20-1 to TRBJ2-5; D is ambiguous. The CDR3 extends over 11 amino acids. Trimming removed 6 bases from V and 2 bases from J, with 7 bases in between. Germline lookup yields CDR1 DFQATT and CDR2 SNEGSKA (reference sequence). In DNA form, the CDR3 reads TGCAGTGCGATGCCTCAAGAGACCCAGTACTTC. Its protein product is CSAMPQETQYF.

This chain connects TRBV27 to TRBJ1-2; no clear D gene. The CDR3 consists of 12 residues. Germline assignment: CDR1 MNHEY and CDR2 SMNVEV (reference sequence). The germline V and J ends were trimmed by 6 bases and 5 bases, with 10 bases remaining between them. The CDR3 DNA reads TGTGCCAGCAGCCAAGGAGGGTATGGCTACACCTTC. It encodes CASSQGGYGYTF.

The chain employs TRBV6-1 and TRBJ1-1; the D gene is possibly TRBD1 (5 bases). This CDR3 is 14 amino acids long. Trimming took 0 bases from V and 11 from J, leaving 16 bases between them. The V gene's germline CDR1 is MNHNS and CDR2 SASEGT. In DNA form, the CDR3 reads TGTGCCAGCAGTGAAGCGGCAAGGGGCGTGAGGGCTTTCTTT. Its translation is CASSEAARGVRAFF.

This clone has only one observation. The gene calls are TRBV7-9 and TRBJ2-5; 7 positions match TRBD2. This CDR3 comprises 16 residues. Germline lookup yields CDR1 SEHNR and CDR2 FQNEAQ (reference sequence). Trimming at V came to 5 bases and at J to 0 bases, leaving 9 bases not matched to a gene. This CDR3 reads CASSPPLRGYQETQYF. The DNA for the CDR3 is TGTGCCAGCAGCCCTCCTCTGCGGGGGTACCAAGAGACCCAGTACTTC.

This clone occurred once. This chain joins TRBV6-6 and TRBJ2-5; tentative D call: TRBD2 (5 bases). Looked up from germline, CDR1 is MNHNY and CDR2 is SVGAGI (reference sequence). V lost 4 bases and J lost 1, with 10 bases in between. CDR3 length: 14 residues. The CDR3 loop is CASSFEDFQETQYF. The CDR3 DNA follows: TGTGCCAGCAGTTTCGAGGACTTCCAAGAGACCCAGTACTTC.

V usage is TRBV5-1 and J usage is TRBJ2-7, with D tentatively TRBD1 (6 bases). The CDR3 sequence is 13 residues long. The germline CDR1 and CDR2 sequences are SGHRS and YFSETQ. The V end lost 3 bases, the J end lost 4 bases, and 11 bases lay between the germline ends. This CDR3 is CASSSRTAYEQYF. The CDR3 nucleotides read TGCGCCAGCAGCTCACGGACAGCTTACGAGCAGTACTTC.